These 5 T cell receptor beta chains originate from one sample sequenced in a study of blood T cell repertoires in COVID-19 (dated by TCRdb to 2019 to 2021). Receptor libraries were prepared by the immunoSEQ multiplex PCR assay. TCRdb re-hosts the immuneACCESS table, in-frame sequences only. Its copies lack some clones; in the studies checked, an unresolved V gene accounts for under half of them, and the cause for the rest is not known. Within this sample are about 170,000 clones, with about four fifths of them counted one time only. The ten most abundant clones make up over 2% of the sample. Sequenced sample: peripheral blood. These receptors came from a human donor with acute or convalescent COVID-19. The donor label of this sample is uncertain.

The V and J genes are TRBV21-1 and TRBJ2-5; TRBD1, the table's D call, was not compared with the DNA. TRBV21-1 is noted as a pseudogene. The CDR3 has 14 residues. The DNA of the CDR3 is TGTGCCAGCAGCGCAGACAGGGGGCGAGAGACCCAGTACTTC. Its translation is CASSADRGRETQYF.

The chain combines TRBV6-1 with TRBJ2-2, with a possible D match to TRBD2 (5 bases). Trimming left V 1 base short and J 7 bases short, with 10 bases between. The CDR3 totals 14 residues. Germline V lookup: CDR1 MNHNS, CDR2 SASEGT. CDR3 sequence reads: CASSEERGDGELFF. The CDR3 region has the DNA TGTGCCAGCAGTGAAGAACGGGGAGACGGGGAGCTGTTTTTT.

J is TRBJ1-1 and V is TRBV19; the match to TRBD1 covers 8 bases. CDR3 length equals 14 residues. V shed 5 bases and J 3 bases; nucleotides not matched to a gene: 5. The germline V gene encodes CDR1 LNHDA and CDR2 SQIVND (reference sequence). CDR3 amino acids: CASSGTGGYTEAFF. CDR3 DNA: TGTGCCAGTAGTGGTACAGGGGGGTACACTGAAGCTTTCTTT. Together with reference TRBV19 and TRBJ1-1, the CDR3 gives the full variable domain: DGGITQSPKYLFRKEGQNVTLSCEQNLNHDAMYWYRQDPGQGLRLIYYSQIVNDFQKGDIAEGYSVSREKKESFPLTVTSAQKNPTAFYLCASSGTGGYTEAFFGQGTRLTVV.

The chain couples TRBV5-4 to TRBJ2-1, with 14 bases matching TRBD2. The CDR3 extends over 17 amino acids. With V trimmed by 0 bases and J by 5 bases, 4 bases remained unmatched. Germline CDR1 is SGHNT and CDR2 is YYREEE (reference sequence). DNA of the CDR3: TGTGCCAGCAGCTTGGGGCTGACTAGCGGGGGGGACAATGAGCAGTTCTTC. It yields the protein CASSLGLTSGGDNEQFF. Complete variable domain (other parts from reference TRBV5-4 and TRBJ2-1): ETGVTQSPTHLIKTRGQQVTLRCSSQSGHNTVSWYQQALGQGPQFIFQYYREEENGRGNFPPRFSGLQFPNYSSELNVNALELDDSALYLCASSLGLTSGGDNEQFFGPGTRLTVL.

The rearrangement joins TRBV28 to TRBJ2-3, with TRBD2 matching over 10 bases. Germline CDR1 and CDR2: MDHEN and SYDVKM. The CDR3 covers 15 residues. V shed 3 bases and J 7 bases; nucleotides not matched to a gene: 7. The CDR3 reads CASSLPSGSRNTQYF. The DNA for the CDR3 is TGTGCCAGCAGTTTGCCTAGCGGGAGTCGGAATACGCAGTATTTT.